This T cell receptor beta chain was recovered during a study of technical replicates of blood from a few donors. V lost 5 bases to trimming and J lost 4 bases, with 20 bases between them. The CDR3 has 16 residues. CDR1 and CDR2 (germline): MNHEY, SMNVEV (reference sequence). Generated by immunoSEQ multiplex PCR, the TCRdb table keeps only in-frame clones and is missing some. Here the sample spans approximately 9,000 clones, 90% to 95% being singletons. Sequenced sample: PBMCs. The J gene is TRBJ1-1, the V gene TRBV27; D remains ambiguous. The clonotype originates from a human donor in good health. The CDR3 bases are TGTGCCAGCAGTCCGCTGTTTGGAGTGGGTGGCACTGAAGCTTTCTTT. Amino acids: CASSPLFGVGGTEAFF.